This TCR beta chain derives from a study of cytomegalovirus exposure and HLA in healthy donors. Study-level points and caveats: While the bulk of TCR sequences proved rare, some public TCRs turned up in many donors. Prior analysis indicated that the majority of TCR beta V segments exhibited productivity approximately 87% or approximately 30% of the time.

The CDR3 contains 17 residues. Per germline, CDR1 MGHDK and CDR2 SYGVNS. The trim removed 1 base at V and 2 bases at J, leaving 9 bases unmatched. On this clone: Its target is unknown.

A multiplex PCR was run with 60 Vbeta primers and 13 Jbeta primers. Libraries were prepared by immunoSEQ multiplex PCR; TCRdb keeps only in-frame clonotypes and omits some of them. Of about 150,000 clones in the sample, just under 70% were seen once. Sequencing was done on a sample of PBMCs. The clonotype was recovered from a man in his fifties or sixties in good health and CMV-seronegative. The J gene is TRBJ2-3, the V gene TRBV25-1; 7 nucleotides match TRBD2. The DNA of the CDR3 is TGTGCCAGCAGTGAATCAACCCTGGCGGGAGACACAGATACGCAGTATTTT. This codes for CASSESTLAGDTDTQYF.